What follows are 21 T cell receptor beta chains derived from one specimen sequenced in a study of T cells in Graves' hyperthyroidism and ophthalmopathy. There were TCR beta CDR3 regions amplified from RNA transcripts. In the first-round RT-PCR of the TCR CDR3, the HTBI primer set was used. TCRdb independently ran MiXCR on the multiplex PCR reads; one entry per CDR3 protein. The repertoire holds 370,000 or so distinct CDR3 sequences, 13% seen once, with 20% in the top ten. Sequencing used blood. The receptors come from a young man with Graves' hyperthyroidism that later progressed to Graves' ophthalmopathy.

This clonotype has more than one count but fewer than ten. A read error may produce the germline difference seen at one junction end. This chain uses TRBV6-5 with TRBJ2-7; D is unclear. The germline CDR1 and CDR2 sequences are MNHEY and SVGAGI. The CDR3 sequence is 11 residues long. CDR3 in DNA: TGTGCCAGCAGTTCGGATTACGAGCAGCACTTC. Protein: CASSSDYEQHF.

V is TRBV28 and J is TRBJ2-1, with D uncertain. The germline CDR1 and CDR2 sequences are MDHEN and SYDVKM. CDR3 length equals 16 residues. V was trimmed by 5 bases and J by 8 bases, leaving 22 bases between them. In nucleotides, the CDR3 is TGTGCCAGCAGTCCTGCGGAAGGCCTACTTATCTATGAGCAGTTCTTC. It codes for CASSPAEGLLIYEQFF.

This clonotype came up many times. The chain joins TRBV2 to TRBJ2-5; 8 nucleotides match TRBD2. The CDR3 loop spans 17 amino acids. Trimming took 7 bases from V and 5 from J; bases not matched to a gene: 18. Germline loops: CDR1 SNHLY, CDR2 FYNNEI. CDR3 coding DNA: TGTGCCAGCATGGGAGGGGCCGAAACGGGGGGGCCGGAGACCCAGTACTTC. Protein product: CASMGGAETGGPETQYF.

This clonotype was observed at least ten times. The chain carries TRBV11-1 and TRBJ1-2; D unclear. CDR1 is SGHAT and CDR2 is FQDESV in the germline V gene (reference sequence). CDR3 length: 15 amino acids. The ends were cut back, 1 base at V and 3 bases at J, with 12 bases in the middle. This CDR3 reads CASSLVGGLDYGYTF. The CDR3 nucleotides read TGTGCCAGCAGCTTAGTAGGTGGATTGGACTATGGCTACACCTTC.

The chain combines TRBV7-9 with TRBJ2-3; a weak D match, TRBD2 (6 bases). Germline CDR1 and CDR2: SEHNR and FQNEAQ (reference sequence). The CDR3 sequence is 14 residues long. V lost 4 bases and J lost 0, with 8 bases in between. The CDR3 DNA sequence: TGTGCCAGCAGCTCTAGCGCCAGCACAGATACGCAGTATTTT. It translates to CASSSSASTDTQYF. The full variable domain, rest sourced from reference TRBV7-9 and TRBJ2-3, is DTGVSQNPRHKITKRGQNVTFRCDPISEHNRLYWYRQTLGQGPEFLTYFQNEAQLEKSRLLSDRFSAERPKGSFSTLEIQRTEQGDSAMYLCASSSSASTDTQYFGPGTRLTVL.

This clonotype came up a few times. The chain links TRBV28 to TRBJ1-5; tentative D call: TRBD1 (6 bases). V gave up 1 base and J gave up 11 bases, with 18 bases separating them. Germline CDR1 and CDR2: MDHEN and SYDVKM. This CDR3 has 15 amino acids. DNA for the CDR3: TGTGCCAGCAGTTTATCGGCGGGGGGGCAAGAGACCCAGCATTTT. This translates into CASSLSAGGQETQHF. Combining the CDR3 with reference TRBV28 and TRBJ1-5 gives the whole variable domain DVKVTQSSRYLVKRTGEKVFLECVQDMDHENMFWYRQDPGLGLRLIYFSYDVKMKEKGDIPEGYSVSREKKERFSLILESASTNQTSMYLCASSLSAGGQETQHFGDGTRLSIL.

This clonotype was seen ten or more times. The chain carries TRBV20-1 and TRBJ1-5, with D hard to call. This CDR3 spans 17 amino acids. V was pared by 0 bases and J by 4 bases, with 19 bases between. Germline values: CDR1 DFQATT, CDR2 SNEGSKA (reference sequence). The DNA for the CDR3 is TGCAGTGCTAGAGACCCTTTACATGAGGCTGCTAATCAGCCCCAGCATTTT. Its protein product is CSARDPLHEAANQPQHF.

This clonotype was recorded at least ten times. CDR3 bases: TGTGCCAGCAGCCAAGCGGGGATGAACACTGAAGCTTTCTTT. As protein: CASSQAGMNTEAFF. The chain employs TRBV3-1 and TRBJ1-1; D call uncertain. Germline CDR1 is LGHDT and CDR2 is YNNKEL (reference sequence). The CDR3 sequence is 14 residues long. V lost 1 base and J 0 bases, leaving 6 bases between the germline ends.

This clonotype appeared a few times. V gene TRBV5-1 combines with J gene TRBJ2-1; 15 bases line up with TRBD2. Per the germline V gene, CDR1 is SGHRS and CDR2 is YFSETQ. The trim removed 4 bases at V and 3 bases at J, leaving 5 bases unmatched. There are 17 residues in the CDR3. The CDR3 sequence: CASSGGLAGGIYNEQFF. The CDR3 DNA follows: TGCGCCAGCAGCGGGGGACTAGCGGGGGGAATCTACAATGAGCAGTTCTTC.

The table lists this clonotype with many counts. CDR3 sequence: CASSLGGANYEQYF. The CDR3 DNA reads as TGTGCCAGCAGCCTCGGGGGGGCAAACTACGAGCAGTACTTC. V is TRBV12-3 or TRBV12-4 and J is TRBJ2-7; 8 bases agree with TRBD2. The V gene end was trimmed by 6 bases and the J gene end by 3 bases; junction bases not matched to a gene: 7. This CDR3 contains 14 residues.

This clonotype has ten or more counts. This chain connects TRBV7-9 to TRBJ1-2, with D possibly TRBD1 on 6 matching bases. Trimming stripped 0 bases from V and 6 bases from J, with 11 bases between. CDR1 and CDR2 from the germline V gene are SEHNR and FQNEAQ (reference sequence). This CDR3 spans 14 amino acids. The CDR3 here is CASSLAWGADGYTF. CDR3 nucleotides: TGTGCCAGCAGCTTAGCGTGGGGGGCTGATGGCTACACCTTC.

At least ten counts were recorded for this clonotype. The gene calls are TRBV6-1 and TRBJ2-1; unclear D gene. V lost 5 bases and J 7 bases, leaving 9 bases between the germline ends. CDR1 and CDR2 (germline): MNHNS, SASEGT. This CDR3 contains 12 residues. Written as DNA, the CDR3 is TGTGCCAGCAGTCATCAGGCGAATGAGCAGTTCTTC. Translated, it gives CASSHQANEQFF.

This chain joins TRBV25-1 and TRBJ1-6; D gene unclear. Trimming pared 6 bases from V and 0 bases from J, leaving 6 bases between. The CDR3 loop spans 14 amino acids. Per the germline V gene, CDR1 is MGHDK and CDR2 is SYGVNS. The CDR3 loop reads CASSHGSYNSPLHF. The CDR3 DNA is TGTGCCAGCAGCCACGGCTCCTATAATTCACCCCTCCACTTT.

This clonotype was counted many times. The CDR3 bases are TGTGCCAGCAGGACCGGGACATGGAACACCGGGGAGCTGTTTTTT. Protein product: CASRTGTWNTGELFF. The chain links TRBV12-3 or TRBV12-4 to TRBJ2-2; a possible D gene is TRBD1 (6 bases). This CDR3 comprises 15 residues. With 6 bases removed from V and 1 base from J, the gap between germline ends came to 12 bases.

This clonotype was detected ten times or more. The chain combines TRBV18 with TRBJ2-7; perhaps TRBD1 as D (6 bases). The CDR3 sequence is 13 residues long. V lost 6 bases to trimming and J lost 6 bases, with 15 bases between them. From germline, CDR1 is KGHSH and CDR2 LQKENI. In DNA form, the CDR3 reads TGTGCCAGCTCTCAACAGGGTTATGCCGAGCAGTACTTC. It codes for CASSQQGYAEQYF. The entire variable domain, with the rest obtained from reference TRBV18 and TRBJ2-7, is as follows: NAGVMQNPRHLVRRRGQEARLRCSPMKGHSHVYWYRQLPEEGLKFMVYLQKENIIDESGMPKERFSAEFPKEGPSILRIQQVVRGDSAAYFCASSQQGYAEQYFGPGTRLTVT.

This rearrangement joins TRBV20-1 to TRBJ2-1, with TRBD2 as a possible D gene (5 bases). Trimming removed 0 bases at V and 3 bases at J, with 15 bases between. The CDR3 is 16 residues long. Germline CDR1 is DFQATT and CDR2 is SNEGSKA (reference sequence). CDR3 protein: CSARDARRNHYNEQFF. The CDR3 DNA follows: TGCAGTGCTAGAGATGCCCGGAGGAACCACTACAATGAGCAGTTCTTC.

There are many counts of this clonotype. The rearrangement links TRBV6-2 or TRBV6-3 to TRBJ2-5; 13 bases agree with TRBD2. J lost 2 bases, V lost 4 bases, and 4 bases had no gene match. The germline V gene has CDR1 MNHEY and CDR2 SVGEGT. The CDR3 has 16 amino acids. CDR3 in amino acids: CASSSTSGGLQETQYF. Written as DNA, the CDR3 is TGTGCCAGCAGTTCGACTAGCGGGGGGCTTCAAGAGACCCAGTACTTC.

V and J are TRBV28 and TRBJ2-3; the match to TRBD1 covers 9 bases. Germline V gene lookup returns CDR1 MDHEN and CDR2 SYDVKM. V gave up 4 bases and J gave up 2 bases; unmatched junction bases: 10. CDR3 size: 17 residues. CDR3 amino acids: CASSSGTGLKNTDTQYF. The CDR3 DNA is TGTGCCAGCAGTTCCGGGACAGGGCTTAAGAACACAGATACGCAGTATTTT.

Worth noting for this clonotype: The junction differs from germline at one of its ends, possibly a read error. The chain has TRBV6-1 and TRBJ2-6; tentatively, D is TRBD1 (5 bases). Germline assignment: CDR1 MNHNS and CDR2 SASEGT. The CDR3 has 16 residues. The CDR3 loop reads CASSEDKGSGANILTF. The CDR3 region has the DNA TGTGCCAGCAGTGAAGATAAGGGTTCTGGGGCCAACATCCTGACTTTC.

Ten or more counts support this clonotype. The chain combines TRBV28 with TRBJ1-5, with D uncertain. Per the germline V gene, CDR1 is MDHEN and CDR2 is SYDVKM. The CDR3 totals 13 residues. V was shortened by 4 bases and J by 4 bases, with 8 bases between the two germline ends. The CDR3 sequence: CASSSLRNQPQHF. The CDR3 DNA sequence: TGTGCCAGCAGTTCCCTCAGGAATCAGCCCCAGCATTTT.

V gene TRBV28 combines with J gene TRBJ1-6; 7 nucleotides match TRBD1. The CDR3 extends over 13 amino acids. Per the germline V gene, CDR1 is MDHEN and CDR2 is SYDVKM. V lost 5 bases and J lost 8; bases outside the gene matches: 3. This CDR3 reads CASSQTGYSPLHF. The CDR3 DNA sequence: TGTGCCAGCAGTCAGACAGGGTATTCACCCCTCCACTTT.